This TCR beta chain is from a study of regulatory T cells in long-lasting Graves disease. Study findings and constraints: Persistent cases favored TRBV28, TRBJ1-2 and TRBJ2-5.

Concerning this clonotype: The antigen remains unidentified.

This CDR3 is 18 amino acids long. The V end was cut by 0 bases, the J end by 2 bases, with 19 bases between. CDR1 is LGHDT, CDR2 YNNKEL, per germline (reference sequence). With iRepertoire HTBI primers and Arm-PCR of CDR3 regions, TCR beta libraries were built. A single record per CDR3 protein comes from TCRdb applying MiXCR to the multiplex PCR reads. The data hold around 470,000 distinct CDR3 sequences, with roughly 15% observed a single time. Time point: newly diagnosed GD, antithyroid drugs for less than 3 months. From RNA extracted from PBMCs, the TCR library was made. Separately, the same data were catalogued under a study of T cells in Graves' hyperthyroidism and ophthalmopathy. According to that study: With the HTBI primer set, the TCR CDR3 went through a first round of RT-PCR.

J is TRBJ1-2 and V is TRBV3-1; the D is unclear. This TCR was recovered from a woman aged 45-59 years with Graves disease. Sequenced here: peripheral blood mononuclear cells (PBMCs), sampled at new diagnosis, from a patient treated with antithyroid drugs. The DNA of the CDR3 is TGTGCCAGCAGCCAAGATGAGGGTGGTGGACGGCTGAACTATGGCTACACCTTC. Translated: CASSQDEGGGRLNYGYTF.